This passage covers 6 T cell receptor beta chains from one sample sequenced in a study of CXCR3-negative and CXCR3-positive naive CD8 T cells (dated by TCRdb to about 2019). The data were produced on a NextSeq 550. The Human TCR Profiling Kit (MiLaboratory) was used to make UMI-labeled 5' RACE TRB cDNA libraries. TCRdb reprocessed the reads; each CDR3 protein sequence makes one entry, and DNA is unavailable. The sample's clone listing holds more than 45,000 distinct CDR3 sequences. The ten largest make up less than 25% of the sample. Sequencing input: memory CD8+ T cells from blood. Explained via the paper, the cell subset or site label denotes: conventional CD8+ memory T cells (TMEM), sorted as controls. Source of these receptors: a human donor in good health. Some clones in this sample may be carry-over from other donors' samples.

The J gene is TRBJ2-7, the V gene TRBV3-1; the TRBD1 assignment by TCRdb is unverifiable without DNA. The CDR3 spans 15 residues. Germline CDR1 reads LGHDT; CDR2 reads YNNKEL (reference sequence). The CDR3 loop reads CASSPPGGRGYEQYF.

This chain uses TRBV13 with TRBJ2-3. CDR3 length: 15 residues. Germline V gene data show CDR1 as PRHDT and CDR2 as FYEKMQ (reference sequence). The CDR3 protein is CASSSRNFGTDTQYF. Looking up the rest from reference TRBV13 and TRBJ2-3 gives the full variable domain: AAGVIQSPRHLIKEKRETATLKCYPIPRHDTVYWYQQGPGQDPQFLISFYEKMQSDKGSIPDRFSAQQFSDYHSELNMSSLELGDSALYFCASSSRNFGTDTQYFGPGTRLTVL.

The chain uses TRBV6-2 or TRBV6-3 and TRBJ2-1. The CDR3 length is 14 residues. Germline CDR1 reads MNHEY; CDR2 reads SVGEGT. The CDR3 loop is CASLSDLNYNEQFF.

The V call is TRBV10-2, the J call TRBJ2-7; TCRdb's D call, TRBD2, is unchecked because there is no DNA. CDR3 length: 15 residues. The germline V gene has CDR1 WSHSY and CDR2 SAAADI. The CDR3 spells CASRVGLAGSYEQYF.

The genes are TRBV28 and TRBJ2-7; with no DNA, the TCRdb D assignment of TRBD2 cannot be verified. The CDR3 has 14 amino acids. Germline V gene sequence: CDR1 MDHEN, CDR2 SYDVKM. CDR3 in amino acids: CASSSPGLAPEQYF. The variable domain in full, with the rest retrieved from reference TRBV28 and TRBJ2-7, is DVKVTQSSRYLVKRTGEKVFLECVQDMDHENMFWYRQDPGLGLRLIYFSYDVKMKEKGDIPEGYSVSREKKERFSLILESASTNQTSMYLCASSSPGLAPEQYFGPGTRLTVT.

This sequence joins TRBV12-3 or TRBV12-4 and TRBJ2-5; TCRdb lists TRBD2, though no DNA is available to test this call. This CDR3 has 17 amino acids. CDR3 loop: CASSLATGYGTQETQYF.